This T cell receptor (beta chain) emerged from a study of T cells in localized non-small cell lung cancer. General observations from the study: The tumor had only one region sequenced, so heterogeneity remains possible. Higher T cell density in the blood was associated with longer overall survival, whereas higher adjacent-lung clonality associated with shorter survival. Peak T cell clonality was found in uninvolved adjacent lung, exceeding tumor.

Measured with immunoSEQ multiplex PCR; TCRdb has only the in-frame clones, and not every one. The table lists 30,000 to 35,000 clones, 85% to 90% of them singletons, with about 3.2% in the top ten. A note on this clone: Its target is unknown.

The CDR3 sequence is 12 residues long. Trimming cost V 4 bases and J 2 bases, with 5 bases left between them. The V gene's germline CDR1 is MDHEN and CDR2 SYDVKM. V gene TRBV28 combines with J gene TRBJ1-1; D is uncertain. The sequence derives from an older female donor with stage I lung adenocarcinoma. The source material was peripheral blood, sampled before any cancer treatment. The CDR3: CASSSSNTEAFF. DNA for the CDR3: TGTGCCAGCAGTTCCAGCAACACTGAAGCTTTCTTT.